The 17 T cell receptor beta chains reported below all come from one sample, sequenced in a study of metastatic and nonmetastatic thyroid tumors. Treatment of any kind had been given to no patient before thyroid surgery. TCRdb reanalyzed the PCR reads with MiXCR. The data contain 45,000 to 65,000 clones, over 15% of them singletons. The sequenced material came from blood. All receptors come from a female donor with papillary thyroid cancer or a benign thyroid nodule (not recorded which). Some clones in this sample may be carry-over from other donors' samples.

On this clone itself: This sequence may be a read error, since a much larger clone differs from it by one base. This sequence joins TRBV19 and TRBJ2-4; 7 bases agree with TRBD2. The CDR3 spans 16 residues. Germline loops: CDR1 LNHDA, CDR2 SQIVND (reference sequence). CDR3 region: CASSIVLAGAKKIQYF. CDR3 nucleotide sequence: TGTGCCAGTAGTATAGTGTTGGCGGGAGCCAAAAAAATTCAGTACTTC.

This clone was detected a few times. The junction and the germline gene differ at one end; a read error may be behind it. V gene TRBV28 combines with J gene TRBJ1-1, with D possibly being TRBD1 (5 bases). Germline loops: CDR1 MDHEN, CDR2 SYDVKM. CDR3 length equals 16 residues. The CDR3 DNA follows: TGTGCCAGCACCCTAGGAGGGGCACCCCTTAACACTGGAGCTTTCTTT. Translating gives CASTLGGAPLNTGAFF. The complete variable domain, with remaining parts taken from reference TRBV28 and TRBJ1-1, reads DVKVTQSSRYLVKRTGEKVFLECVQDMDHENMFWYRQDPGLGLRLIYFSYDVKMKEKGDIPEGYSVSREKKERFSLILESASTNQTSMYLCASTLGGAPLNTGAFFGQGTRLTVV.

This clone has at least ten counts. The V gene is TRBV11-2, the J gene TRBJ1-2; D unclear. Germline CDR1 SGHAT, CDR2 FQNNGV. The V gene lost 1 base and the J gene lost 4 bases, with 7 bases spanning the gap. CDR3 length: 13 amino acids. CDR3 amino acids: CASSLVRVYGYTF. In DNA form, the CDR3 reads TGTGCCAGCAGCTTAGTCCGGGTCTATGGCTACACCTTC. Variable domain in full (rest from reference TRBV11-2 and TRBJ1-2): EAGVAQSPRYKIIEKRQSVAFWCNPISGHATLYWYQQILGQGPKLLIQFQNNGVVDDSQLPKDRFSAERLKGVDSTLKIQPAKLEDSAVYLCASSLVRVYGYTFGSGTRLTVV.

Details on this clone: A much larger clone lies a single base off, so this may be a read error. Without the conserved terminal phenylalanine or tryptophan, this CDR3 likely stems from a read error. This sequence joins TRBV20-1 and TRBJ2-7; 7 positions match TRBD1. Trimming took 3 bases from V and 2 from J; bases not matched to a gene: 1. In germline, CDR1 is DFQATT, CDR2 SNEGSKA (reference sequence). The length of the CDR3 is 12 residues. CDR3 in amino acids: CSARGQTYEQYL. The CDR3 DNA is TGCAGTGCTAGGGGACAGACCTACGAGCAGTACCTC.

This clone showed up many times. The chain uses TRBV2 and TRBJ2-5, with 9 positions matching TRBD1. The CDR3 runs 15 residues. Germline V gene sequence: CDR1 SNHLY, CDR2 FYNNEI. The V gene end was trimmed by 6 bases and the J gene end by 4 bases; junction bases not matched to a gene: 9. The CDR3 loop is CASSAWTGDLETQYF. The CDR3 bases are TGTGCCAGCAGCGCTTGGACAGGGGACTTAGAGACCCAGTACTTC.

This clone was seen a handful of times. This may come from a read error, since a much larger clone is one base off. The CDR3 is CASSTYRGGQPQHF. In nucleotides, the CDR3 is TGTGCCAGTAGTACTTACAGGGGAGGTCAGCCCCAGCATTTT. The rearrangement uses TRBV19 and TRBJ1-5, with 7 bases fitting TRBD1. The CDR3 extends over 14 amino acids. Germline assignment: CDR1 LNHDA and CDR2 SQIVND (reference sequence). V trimming: 4 bases; J trimming: 6 bases; junction bases outside the gene matches: 6.

There are many counts of this clone. This CDR3 reads CASSTGVHSYEQYF. The CDR3 bases are TGTGCCAGTTCAACAGGGGTCCACTCCTACGAGCAGTACTTC. V usage is TRBV25-1 and J usage is TRBJ2-7, with 7 bases lining up with TRBD1. CDR3 length: 14 residues. The junction had 8 bases not matched to a gene; V was cut back by 9 bases and J by 0 bases. Germline CDR1 reads MGHDK; CDR2 reads SYGVNS.

About this clone: Compared with germline, one end of the junction differs, possibly owing to a read error. The chain has TRBV20-1 and TRBJ2-7, with 7 bases identical to TRBD2. The germline V gene has CDR1 DFQATT and CDR2 SNEGSKA (reference sequence). This CDR3 spans 14 amino acids. The CDR3 protein is CSARYSSGPYQQYF. The DNA of the CDR3 is TGCAGTGCTAGATACTCTAGCGGACCCTACCAGCAGTACTTC.

This clone was counted only a few times. The gene calls are TRBV28 and TRBJ2-2, with 7 positions matching TRBD1. The CDR3 is made up of 15 amino acids. In germline, CDR1 is MDHEN, CDR2 SYDVKM. Germline trimming cut 4 bases from V and 7 bases from J; bases unmatched to any gene: 9. CDR3 in DNA: TGTGCCAGCAGTTCCGGACAGGTTCTTGGCGGGGAGCTGTTTTTT. This sequence encodes CASSSGQVLGGELFF.

As for this clone: It may be a read error: a sequence one base away is much more abundant. The chain joins TRBV18 to TRBJ1-4; D ambiguous. The CDR3 has 15 residues. The germline V gene encodes CDR1 KGHSH and CDR2 LQKENI. Trimming shortened V by 8 bases and J by 0 bases, and 13 bases separated the two germline ends. The CDR3, as DNA: TGTGCCAGCCCCCCAGGAACTTCAACTAATGAAAAACTGTTTTTT. It encodes CASPPGTSTNEKLFF. Full variable domain (rest looked up from reference TRBV18 and TRBJ1-4): NAGVMQNPRHLVRRRGQEARLRCSPMKGHSHVYWYRQLPEEGLKFMVYLQKENIIDESGMPKERFSAEFPKEGPSILRIQQVVRGDSAAYFCASPPGTSTNEKLFFGSGTQLSVL.

This clone showed up many times. V usage is TRBV5-4 and J usage is TRBJ2-7; 7 nucleotides match TRBD1. CDR1 SGHNT and CDR2 YYREEE come from the germline V gene (reference sequence). This CDR3 region has 15 residues. The V segment lost 3 bases and the J segment 0 bases; nucleotides outside the gene matches: 6. CDR3 sequence reads: CASSWSRDSSYEQYF. The CDR3, as DNA: TGTGCCAGCAGCTGGTCCCGGGACAGCTCCTACGAGCAGTACTTC.

This clone was seen at least ten times. V usage is TRBV20-1 and J usage is TRBJ1-1, with TRBD1 identical over 7 bases. V trimming: 6 bases; J trimming: 3 bases; junction bases outside the gene matches: 4. This CDR3 is built from 12 residues. Germline loops: CDR1 DFQATT, CDR2 SNEGSKA (reference sequence). The CDR3 bases are TGCAGTGCGTTGGGACAGCACACTGAAGCTTTCTTT. Translated: CSALGQHTEAFF.

This clone was observed at least ten times. The gene calls are TRBV2 and TRBJ2-7; D is uncertain. V lost 4 bases and J lost 4, with 8 bases in between. Germline V gene sequence: CDR1 SNHLY, CDR2 FYNNEI. This CDR3 region has 12 residues. For the CDR3, the DNA is TGTGCCAGCAGTGTTACAGCGTACGAGCAGTACTTC. Protein sequence: CASSVTAYEQYF. Full variable domain (missing parts from reference TRBV2 and TRBJ2-7): EPEVTQTPSHQVTQMGQEVILRCVPISNHLYFYWYRQILGQKVEFLVSFYNNEISEKSEIFDDQFSVERPDGSNFTLKIRSTKLEDSAMYFCASSVTAYEQYFGPGTRLTVT.

The genes are TRBV4-1 and TRBJ2-3, with TRBD2 as a possible D gene (5 bases). The CDR3 contains 14 residues. Germline V gene sequence: CDR1 MGHRA, CDR2 YSYEKL. V was trimmed by 4 bases and J by 5 bases, leaving 13 bases between them. DNA of the CDR3: TGCGCCAGCAGCCCACGACGGAGCGGAGATACGCAGTATTTT. It yields the protein CASSPRRSGDTQYF.

On this clone itself: It may be a read error: a sequence one base away is much more abundant. V usage is TRBV4-2 and J usage is TRBJ1-5; tentatively, D is TRBD1 (5 bases). Germline-derived CDR1 and CDR2 are LGHNA and YNFKEQ. V lost 0 bases to trimming and J lost 4 bases, with 13 bases between them. This CDR3 has 16 residues. CDR3 sequence: CASSQDSGNRNQPQHF. The CDR3 nucleotides read TGTGCCAGCAGCCAAGACTCAGGGAATAGAAATCAGCCCCAGCATTTT.

CDR3 in DNA: TGTGCCAGCAGTTTAGGCGTGACATCCCTCAATCAGCCCCAGCATTTT. Its translation is CASSLGVTSLNQPQHF. V and J are TRBV12-3 or TRBV12-4 and TRBJ1-5, with no clear D. V lost 1 base to trimming and J lost 3 bases, with 13 bases between them. The CDR3 contains 16 residues.

This clone turned up a few times. This chain joins TRBV19 and TRBJ2-3, with 8 positions matching TRBD2. With 5 bases clipped from V and 2 bases from J, the junction kept 15 bases outside the gene matches. The CDR3 totals 18 residues. Germline CDR1 LNHDA, CDR2 SQIVND (reference sequence). The CDR3 protein is CASSPWPDLAGHTDTQYF. The CDR3 DNA sequence: TGTGCCAGTAGTCCGTGGCCCGATCTAGCGGGCCACACAGATACGCAGTATTTT.